This entry lists 16 T cell receptor beta chains sequenced from one sample in a study of neurological immune-mediated disorders. Each CDR3 protein is one row after TCRdb ran MiXCR on the 5' RACE reads. The sample lists 84,000 or so distinct CDR3 sequences, roughly 4.5% occurring once. The time point: longitudinal time-point 3. Sequencing was performed on PBMCs. The receptors were gathered from a woman aged 55-70 years with multiple sclerosis.

This clonotype showed up many times. The rearrangement joins TRBV3-1 to TRBJ1-1; D is uncertain. Trimming stripped 3 bases from V and 6 bases from J, with 11 bases between. Germline V gene sequence: CDR1 LGHDT, CDR2 YNNKEL (reference sequence). This CDR3 has 13 residues. The CDR3 reads CASSQGNGAEAFF. In DNA form, the CDR3 reads TGTGCCAGCAGCCAGGGCAACGGCGCTGAAGCTTTCTTT.

This clonotype has a count of ten or more. The chain carries TRBV7-2 and TRBJ2-5, with 7 bases matching TRBD1. J was trimmed by 0 bases and V by 5 bases; bases with no gene match: 6. Per germline, CDR1 SGHTA and CDR2 FQGNSA. This CDR3 has 15 residues. The CDR3 sequence: CASSPWGQHQETQYF. The CDR3 nucleotides are TGTGCCAGCAGCCCATGGGGACAGCACCAAGAGACCCAGTACTTC.

This clonotype was recorded at least ten times. V is TRBV5-1 and J is TRBJ2-1, with D perhaps matching TRBD1 (7 bases). The ends were cut back, 4 bases at V and 2 bases at J, with 13 bases in the middle. Germline CDR1 is SGHRS and CDR2 is YFSETQ. This CDR3 region has 15 residues. The CDR3 bases are TGCGCCAGCAGCGTGGCGGGACAGACCTACAATGAGCAGTTCTTC. Encoded protein: CASSVAGQTYNEQFF.

In this sample, this clonotype turned up many times. The rearrangement joins TRBV6-5 to TRBJ2-3, with D possibly matching TRBD2 (6 bases). The ends were cut back, 3 bases at V and 1 base at J, with 11 bases in the middle. Germline CDR1 reads MNHEY; CDR2 reads SVGAGI. The CDR3 has 15 residues. The CDR3 reads CASSYFAGRTDTQYF. As DNA, the CDR3 is TGTGCCAGCAGTTATTTCGCGGGACGCACAGATACGCAGTATTTT.

The chain recombines TRBV18 with TRBJ1-6; weak D call: TRBD1 (5 bases). The ends were cut back, 5 bases at V and 5 bases at J, with 13 bases in the middle. The CDR3 loop spans 15 amino acids. From germline, CDR1 is KGHSH and CDR2 LQKENI. CDR3 region: CASSSYQGNNSPLHF. The CDR3 nucleotides read TGTGCCAGCTCATCATATCAGGGAAATAATTCACCCCTCCACTTT.

This clonotype was recorded at least ten times. V and J are TRBV20-1 and TRBJ2-7; TRBD1 might be the D (6 bases). The CDR3 runs 14 residues. CDR1 and CDR2 from the germline V gene are DFQATT and SNEGSKA (reference sequence). Trimming cost V 0 bases and J 5 bases, with 14 bases left between them. CDR3 in DNA: TGCAGTGCTAGAGAAGCAGAGACAGGCCACGAGCAGTACTTC. Its translation is CSAREAETGHEQYF.

This clonotype was detected ten times or more. The chain carries TRBV29-1 and TRBJ2-2, with D unclear. V lost 4 bases to trimming and J lost 6 bases, with 15 bases between them. Germline assignment: CDR1 SQVTM and CDR2 ANQGSEA. This CDR3 has 14 amino acids. Here the CDR3 DNA reads TGCAGCGTTGGAGTTAGCCCACCGGCCGGGGAGCTGTTTTTT. Protein sequence: CSVGVSPPAGELFF.

This clonotype has ten or more counts. The chain combines TRBV5-1 with TRBJ2-2; D is unclear. The CDR3 is made up of 13 amino acids. V was pared by 4 bases and J by 4 bases, with 8 bases between. Germline V lookup: CDR1 SGHRS, CDR2 YFSETQ. This CDR3 is CASSPGATGELFF. CDR3 in DNA: TGCGCCAGCAGCCCTGGAGCCACCGGGGAGCTGTTTTTT.

This clonotype was counted many times. This chain uses TRBV5-1 with TRBJ1-1, with D unresolved. The germline gives CDR1 SGHRS, CDR2 YFSETQ. CDR3 length: 15 amino acids. V was pared by 0 bases and J by 1 base, with 10 bases between. The CDR3 nucleotides are TGCGCCAGCAGCTTGGAGGGCAGAACGAACACTGAAGCTTTCTTT. This encodes CASSLEGRTNTEAFF. The full variable domain, its missing parts supplied by reference TRBV5-1 and TRBJ1-1, is KAGVTQTPRYLIKTRGQQVTLSCSPISGHRSVSWYQQTPGQGLQFLFEYFSETQRNKGNFPGRFSGRQFSNSRSEMNVSTLELGDSALYLCASSLEGRTNTEAFFGQGTRLTVV.

Ten or more counts support this clonotype. V gene TRBV5-1 combines with J gene TRBJ2-1; D is uncertain. Germline V gene sequence: CDR1 SGHRS, CDR2 YFSETQ. V lost 4 bases and J 7 bases, leaving 9 bases between the germline ends. The length of the CDR3 is 12 residues. The CDR3: CASSTYRNEQFF. The CDR3 DNA sequence: TGCGCCAGCAGCACCTATCGTAATGAGCAGTTCTTC.

In this sample, this clonotype turned up many times. This chain links TRBV6-2 or TRBV6-3 with TRBJ2-7, with 10 bases aligning to TRBD1. V was pared by 11 bases and J by 3 bases, with 13 bases of the junction left unmatched. The CDR3 length is 15 residues. From germline, CDR1 is MNHEY and CDR2 SVGEGT. The CDR3 sequence: CASRPGQGLHYEQYF. The CDR3 DNA sequence: TGTGCCTCAAGACCGGGACAGGGGCTGCACTACGAGCAGTACTTC.

This clonotype occurred many times. This chain links TRBV6-6 with TRBJ2-3, with D hard to call. This CDR3 contains 12 residues. With 4 bases removed from V and 8 bases from J, the gap between germline ends came to 10 bases. Germline CDR1 MNHNY, CDR2 SVGAGI (reference sequence). The CDR3 DNA sequence: TGTGCCAGCAGTTCGGCTAGGAGTACGCAGTATTTT. Translation gives CASSSARSTQYF.

This clonotype was detected many times. This chain joins TRBV12-3 or TRBV12-4 and TRBJ2-1; D may be TRBD2 (6 bases). V lost 7 bases, J lost 3 bases, and 16 bases lay in between. The CDR3 consists of 15 residues. CDR3 residues: CASIPWGEVYNEQFF. The CDR3 nucleotides read TGTGCCAGCATCCCTTGGGGGGAGGTCTACAATGAGCAGTTCTTC.

This clonotype appeared many times. DNA of the CDR3: TGTGCCACCAGTGATGGACGGGACACCGGGGAGCTGTTTTTT. Translation gives CATSDGRDTGELFF. The rearrangement links TRBV24-1 to TRBJ2-2; the D is unclear. The CDR3 spans 14 residues. V gave up 3 bases and J gave up 3 bases, with 7 bases separating them. Germline V lookup: CDR1 KGHDR, CDR2 SFDVKD.

The chain couples TRBV3-1 to TRBJ2-3; D remains unclear. CDR3 length equals 14 residues. The germline gives CDR1 LGHDT, CDR2 YNNKEL (reference sequence). V lost 6 bases, J lost 4 bases, and 14 bases lay in between. The DNA of the CDR3 is TGTGCCAGCAGTCCTCGACGCTTAGCAGATACGCAGTATTTT. Protein sequence: CASSPRRLADTQYF.

At least ten counts were recorded for this clonotype. The chain recombines TRBV29-1 with TRBJ1-2; TRBD1 matches at 7 bases. This CDR3 has 14 amino acids. Germline assignment: CDR1 SQVTM and CDR2 ANQGSEA. With 5 bases clipped from V and 4 bases from J, the junction kept 10 bases outside the gene matches. CDR3 loop: CSVKRKGGGYGYTF. In DNA, the CDR3 is TGCAGCGTTAAGAGGAAAGGGGGCGGCTATGGCTACACCTTC.